Below are 18 T cell receptor beta chains sequenced from a single sample in a study of identical twins (TCRdb year 2016). Library preparation used 5' RACE. The instrument given in TCRdb is Illumina HiSeq 2000. The raw public reads went through TCRdb reprocessing: fastp at Q25, MiXCR clone calling, in-frame beta chains kept. Rows matching on CDR3 protein sequence are summarized as one entry with the most common DNA and genes. This sample comprises about 660,000 distinct CDR3 sequences, around 8.6% of them detected only once. The biggest ten clones account for 0.8% to 1% of the sample. These data were likewise used in another study, on yellow fever vaccine responses in identical twins.

The sample consisted of PBMCs. All receptors come from a woman under 30 in good health.

The table lists this clonotype with many counts. This rearrangement joins TRBV29-1 to TRBJ1-1; D not resolved. Germline loops: CDR1 SQVTM, CDR2 ANQGSEA. The CDR3 extends over 12 amino acids. The V end was cut by 7 bases, the J end by 1 base, with 10 bases between. The CDR3 region is CSARPANTEAFF. The CDR3, as DNA: TGCAGCGCTAGGCCAGCGAACACTGAAGCTTTCTTT.

The table lists this clonotype with many counts. The chain uses TRBV7-9 and TRBJ2-3, with 11 bases identical to TRBD1. The germline V gene has CDR1 SEHNR and CDR2 FQNEAQ (reference sequence). The junction had 6 bases not matched to a gene; V was cut back by 5 bases and J by 5 bases. The length of the CDR3 is 15 residues. The CDR3 DNA reads TGTGCCAGCAGCCAAGGACAGGGGGCAGGAGATACGCAGTATTTT. It specifies CASSQGQGAGDTQYF.

This clonotype was found many times. This chain links TRBV6-1 with TRBJ1-2, with a weak D call TRBD1 (5 bases). This CDR3 region has 13 residues. Germline CDR1 and CDR2: MNHNS and SASEGT. Trimming left V 6 bases short and J 3 bases short, with 11 bases between. The CDR3 bases are TGTGCCAGCAGACAGGACAACTACTATGGCTACACCTTC. As protein: CASRQDNYYGYTF.

This clonotype was observed at least ten times. The chain couples TRBV28 to TRBJ1-1; TRBD1 is a possible D gene (5 bases). The V end lost 4 bases, the J end lost 2 bases, and 14 bases lay between the germline ends. The germline gives CDR1 MDHEN, CDR2 SYDVKM. CDR3 length: 15 residues. For the CDR3, the DNA is TGTGCCAGCAGTTGGGCGATAGGGGTTAACACTGAAGCTTTCTTT. Translating it yields CASSWAIGVNTEAFF.

The table lists this clonotype with many counts. The V and J genes are TRBV4-3 and TRBJ2-1; TRBD2 matches 7 bases. Germline CDR1 is LGHNA and CDR2 is YSLEER. V was pared by 0 bases and J by 6 bases, with 8 bases of the junction left unmatched. This CDR3 has 16 residues. The CDR3 here is CASSQDLAGIANEQFF. The CDR3 region has the DNA TGCGCCAGCAGCCAAGATTTAGCGGGCATTGCCAATGAGCAGTTCTTC.

This clonotype was counted between two and nine times. The germline gene is not matched at one end of the junction; a read error may be the cause. The chain recombines TRBV5-1 with TRBJ2-7, with no clear D. CDR1 and CDR2 (germline): SGHRS, YFSETQ. This CDR3 spans 14 amino acids. The CDR3 loop is CASSPDAFSYELIF. DNA of the CDR3: TGCGCCAGCAGCCCGGACGCCTTCTCCTACGAGCTTATCTTT. Supplemented by reference TRBV5-1 and TRBJ2-7, the full variable domain reads KAGVTQTPRYLIKTRGQQVTLSCSPISGHRSVSWYQQTPGQGLQFLFEYFSETQRNKGNFPGRFSGRQFSNSRSEMNVSTLELGDSALYLCASSPDAFSYELIFGPGTRLTVT.

The table lists this clonotype with a few counts. The gene calls are TRBV7-2 and TRBJ2-6; D gene uncertain. The germline CDR1 and CDR2 sequences are SGHTA and FQGNSA. This CDR3 is 15 amino acids long. V lost 6 bases and J 1 base, leaving 10 bases between the germline ends. In DNA form, the CDR3 reads TGTGCCAGCAGATTTATGGTTTCTGGGGCCAACGTCCTGACTTTC. Protein sequence: CASRFMVSGANVLTF.

The chain links TRBV5-1 to TRBJ2-1; D may be TRBD2 (7 bases). Per the germline V gene, CDR1 is SGHRS and CDR2 is YFSETQ. The CDR3 length is 12 residues. V lost 5 bases, J lost 8 bases, and 11 bases lay in between. This chain's CDR3 is CASRGGVDEQFF. The DNA of the CDR3 is TGCGCCAGCAGAGGGGGGGTCGATGAGCAGTTCTTC.

This clonotype was counted between two and nine times. The rearrangement joins TRBV7-9 to TRBJ2-2; perhaps D is TRBD1 or TRBD2 (5 bases each). The CDR3 sequence is 16 residues long. Trimming pared 7 bases from V and 4 bases from J, leaving 19 bases between. Germline CDR1 is SEHNR and CDR2 is FQNEAQ (reference sequence). CDR3 DNA sequence: TGTGCCAGCAACGCGAAGGGCCGGGACGTCACCGGGGAGCTGTTTTTT. Encoded protein: CASNAKGRDVTGELFF.

In its sample, this clonotype was seen a few times. The rearrangement joins TRBV12-3 or TRBV12-4 to TRBJ2-1; the D call may be TRBD1 or TRBD2 (5 bases each). CDR3 length: 15 amino acids. Trimming shortened V by 5 bases and J by 6 bases, and 17 bases separated the two germline ends. CDR3 amino acids: CASSKTGAIANEQFF. DNA for the CDR3: TGTGCCAGCAGTAAGACCGGGGCCATTGCCAATGAGCAGTTCTTC.

The rearrangement uses TRBV4-1 and TRBJ2-5, with D unresolved. From germline, CDR1 is MGHRA and CDR2 YSYEKL. The CDR3 loop spans 14 amino acids. Trimming shortened V by 1 base and J by 5 bases, and 11 bases separated the two germline ends. The DNA for the CDR3 is TGCGCCAGCAGCCAAGTAACGGGTTGGGAGACCCAGTACTTC. This encodes CASSQVTGWETQYF.

The chain is built from TRBV11-2 and TRBJ2-1; 11 nucleotides align to TRBD2. Germline V CDR1 and CDR2: SGHAT, FQNNGV. This CDR3 is 16 amino acids long. J lost 6 bases, V lost 1 base, and 5 bases had no gene match. In DNA form, the CDR3 reads TGTGCCAGCAGCTTAGGCACTAGCGGGAGAATCAATGAGCAGTTCTTC. Protein product: CASSLGTSGRINEQFF.

This clonotype was counted at least ten times. The chain's CDR3 is CASSLVVGSNYEQYF. In DNA, the CDR3 is TGCGCCAGCAGCTTGGTTGTGGGATCCAACTACGAGCAGTACTTC. The chain has TRBV5-1 and TRBJ2-7, with no clear D. This CDR3 has 15 amino acids. Trimming removed 0 bases from V and 3 bases from J, with 13 bases in between. Germline CDR1 SGHRS, CDR2 YFSETQ.

This clonotype was counted ten times or more. V and J are TRBV29-1 and TRBJ2-5; 10 bases fit TRBD2. This CDR3 spans 16 amino acids. Germline CDR1 SQVTM, CDR2 ANQGSEA. The ends lost 3 bases at V and 1 base at J; junction bases unmatched: 8. CDR3 in amino acids: CSVDRASGGSQETQYF. The CDR3 DNA follows: TGCAGCGTTGATAGGGCTAGCGGGGGCTCCCAAGAGACCCAGTACTTC.

There are a few counts of this clonotype. The rearrangement joins TRBV4-3 to TRBJ2-1; 8 bases align to TRBD2. The CDR3 covers 16 residues. Germline V gives CDR1 LGHNA, CDR2 YSLEER. V was clipped by 0 bases and J by 2 bases; unmatched bases: 3. As DNA, the CDR3 is TGCGCCAGCAGCCAAGAAAGCGGGAGCCCCTACAATGAGCAGTTCTTC. This translates into CASSQESGSPYNEQFF.

Ten or more counts support this clonotype. V usage is TRBV6-5 and J usage is TRBJ2-7; D is perhaps TRBD1 or TRBD2 (7 bases each). The CDR3 is 15 residues long. V lost 2 bases, J lost 6 bases, and 17 bases lay in between. CDR1 is MNHEY, CDR2 SVGAGI, per germline. The CDR3 is CASSYVQGGALEQYF. The DNA of the CDR3 is TGTGCCAGCAGTTACGTGCAGGGGGGGGCTCTCGAGCAGTACTTC.

This clonotype was detected many times. This chain joins TRBV12-3 or TRBV12-4 and TRBJ2-1, with TRBD2 identical over 9 bases. This CDR3 comprises 15 residues. V lost 3 bases to trimming and J lost 7 bases; unmatched junction nucleotides: 7. The DNA of the CDR3 is TGTGCCAGCAGTTTTGAGACTAGCGGTGGAAATGAGCAGTTCTTC. Translating gives CASSFETSGGNEQFF.

The chain recombines TRBV5-1 with TRBJ2-7; TRBD2 matches at 7 bases. Germline V lookup: CDR1 SGHRS, CDR2 YFSETQ. This CDR3 region has 19 residues. J was trimmed by 3 bases and V by 4 bases; bases with no gene match: 22. CDR3 sequence (DNA): TGCGCCAGCAGCCCCCGGACGACGGAGTGGGGGGGTTTTTTCTACGAGCAGTACTTC. Amino acid sequence: CASSPRTTEWGGFFYEQYF. Filled out from reference TRBV5-1 and TRBJ2-7, the complete variable domain reads KAGVTQTPRYLIKTRGQQVTLSCSPISGHRSVSWYQQTPGQGLQFLFEYFSETQRNKGNFPGRFSGRQFSNSRSEMNVSTLELGDSALYLCASSPRTTEWGGFFYEQYFGPGTRLTVT.